This T cell receptor beta chain was found in a study of Ad26.COV2.S vaccination and SARS-CoV-2 variants. Findings and limits, study-wide: Vaccine recipients had higher spike-specific TCR breadth than placebo recipients. Once vaccination had occurred, spike-specific CD8+ and CD4+ T cell responses reportedly showed substantial breadth.

As to treatment: around 19 received Ad26.COV2.S at low or high dose, single or two shots; about five received placebo; per-sample allocation not given. The samples date from day 63 after the first vaccine or placebo injection. The individual, an adult aged 18-55 years, was a donor in Boston. Remarks on this clone: Its antigen is still unknown.

Clones were sequenced by immunoSEQ multiplex PCR, and TCRdb holds only the in-frame ones, with some missing. Found here are approximately 460,000 clones, 80% to 90% of them singletons; the top ten hold 1.7%. From germline, CDR1 is MRHNA and CDR2 SNTAGT. The CDR3 is 14 amino acids. Losses at the gene ends were 3 bases for V and 4 bases for J; bases not matched to a gene: 0. J is TRBJ2-2 and V is TRBV6-4, with 9 positions matching TRBD1. The sequences come from peripheral blood, collected in a trial of Ad26.COV2.S vaccine versus placebo. This TCR derives from a person between 18 and 59 years old who received the Ad26.COV2.S COVID-19 vaccine or a placebo. This CDR3 is CASSEQGATGELFF. The DNA for the CDR3 is TGTGCCAGCAGTGAACAGGGGGCCACCGGGGAGCTGTTTTTT.